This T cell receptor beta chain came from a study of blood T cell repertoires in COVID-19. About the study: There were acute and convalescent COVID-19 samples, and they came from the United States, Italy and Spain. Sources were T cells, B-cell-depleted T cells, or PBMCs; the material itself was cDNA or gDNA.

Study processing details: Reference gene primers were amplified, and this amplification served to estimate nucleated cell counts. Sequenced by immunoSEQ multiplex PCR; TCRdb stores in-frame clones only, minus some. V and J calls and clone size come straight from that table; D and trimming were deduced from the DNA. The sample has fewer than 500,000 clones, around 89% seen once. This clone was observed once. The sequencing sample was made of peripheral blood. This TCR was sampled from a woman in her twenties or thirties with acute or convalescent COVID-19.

DNA for the CDR3: TGCAGCGTTGACCGGGGGTCAGATACGCAGTATTTT. Amino acids: CSVDRGSDTQYF. V and J are TRBV29-1 and TRBJ2-3, with D tentatively TRBD2 (6 bases). V lost 3 bases and J lost 4, with 8 bases in between. Germline CDR1 SQVTM, CDR2 ANQGSEA. The CDR3 contains 12 residues.